The sequence of this T cell receptor beta chain was determined in a study of regulatory T cells in long-lasting Graves disease. CDR3 length equals 14 residues. Germline loops: CDR1 SGHNT, CDR2 YYREEE (reference sequence). The authors built TCR beta libraries using iRepertoire HTBI primers and Arm-PCR of CDR3 regions. TCRdb independently ran MiXCR on the multiplex PCR reads; one entry per CDR3 protein. The sample has 200,000 to 250,000 distinct CDR3 sequences, roughly a fifth seen once. The time point was: newly diagnosed GD, antithyroid drugs for less than 3 months. Scientists built the TCR library using RNA that was extracted from PBMCs. A remark on this clonotype: This may arise from a read error, as a much more abundant clone is one base away.

The same sample was also studied in work on T cells in Graves' hyperthyroidism and ophthalmopathy. Per that study: Hyperthyroidism of Graves' type that showed no ophthalmopathy progression within 18 months was stable.

Sample: peripheral blood mononuclear cells (PBMCs), taken at new diagnosis, from a patient treated with antithyroid drugs. This chain links TRBV5-4 with TRBJ1-1, with D perhaps TRBD1 (5 bases). The clonotype originates from a woman in her thirties with Graves disease. CDR3 nucleotides: TGTGCCAGCAGCTCGTGGGGGGGTGGCACTGATGCTTTCTTT. Translated: CASSSWGGGTDAFF.